Listed below are T cell receptor beta chains from one sample, sequenced in a study of cytomegalovirus exposure and HLA in healthy donors. Only in-frame clones appear in the TCRdb table, and some are missing; sequencing was by immunoSEQ multiplex PCR. The top ten clones hold about 1.8% of a sample with about 130,000 clones, over 70% of them seen once. Sequenced: PBMCs. These receptors all stem from a woman in her forties in good health and CMV-seronegative. The conserved cysteine and the conserved F or W are not part of the CDR3 here. Each record gives: V gene, CDR3 length, CDR3 protein.

TRBV27,14,ASSPRPTGPNYGYT
TRBV15,14,ATSRDWARTSYEQY
TRBV21-1,18,ASSKVWQGLGLAGAHEQY
TRBV2,14,ASKETGNFNTGELF
TRBV25-1,11,ASRGQGNEKLF
TRBV6-1,12,ASSEGPLNTEAF
TRBV6-1,12,ASRGQGVFYEQY
TRBV7-9,13,ASRTTGLNTGELF
TRBV6-1,12,ASRGTGMSYGYT
TRBV27,13,ASSLTGGLSYEQY
TRBV6-5,12,ASSLGQGNQPQH
TRBV10-3,14,AISESMGARTDTQY
TRBV6-1,13,ASSEWGREGTPQH
TRBV28,11,ASSLPGDGEAF
TRBV4-2,13,ASSQEEGPNEKLF
TRBV27,18,ASSFQQPGQGRNSNQPQH
TRBV7-9,12,ASSLGAATDTQY
TRBV11-3,11,ASSLRGDSPLH
TRBV2,11,ASSPTQNSPLH
TRBV6-6,13,ASRSTALAKNIQY
TRBV7-2,14,ASSSYRGSSGNTIY
TRBV28,12,ASRGQGAVGELF